This T cell receptor beta chain emerged from a study of kidney transplant recipient with SARS-CoV-2 infection. Trimming pared 6 bases from V and 4 bases from J, leaving 23 bases between. The germline V gene has CDR1 KGHDR and CDR2 SFDVKD. CDR3 size: 17 residues. TCRdb called the reads again in MiXCR, with one record for every CDR3 protein. This table has approximately 250,000 distinct CDR3 sequences, 25% to 35% appearing once. This clonotype showed up many times. The sequence came from a male patient aged 30 to 40 who had COVID-19 and was a kidney transplant recipient. A share of the T cells may be of graft donor origin. The sample here was a blood sample, taken at baseline and on day 111 from a kidney transplant recipient. The genes are TRBV24-1 and TRBJ1-2; D is possibly TRBD1 (5 bases). The CDR3 DNA follows: TGTGCCACCAGTACGACAGCTAGTACCAGAAAGATCTATGGCTACACCTTC. It specifies CATSTTASTRKIYGYTF.